This TCR beta chain originates from a study of molecular identifiers for immune sequencing clone quantification. Trimming stripped 5 bases from V and 2 bases from J, with 10 bases between. CDR1 and CDR2 from the germline V gene are MGHRA and YSYEKL. This CDR3 spans 13 amino acids. TCRdb passed the PCR reads through MiXCR, listing each CDR3 protein once. Of 600,000 to 650,000 distinct CDR3 sequences listed, nearly 20% were seen once; the top ten hold roughly 0.9%. This clonotype was detected many times. This chain uses TRBV4-1 with TRBJ2-7; a weak D match, TRBD1 (5 bases). Sequences were obtained from naive CD8+ T cells from blood, with Jurkat cell RNA spiked in. Subset defined: FACS-sorted CD8+CD4-CCR7+CD45RA+ naive T cells. This receptor was identified in a human donor in good health. Some libraries in this study had Jurkat cell RNA spiked in. Here the CDR3 DNA reads TGCGCCAGCAGCTCGGTGACAGCCTACGAGCAGTACTTC. Protein sequence: CASSSVTAYEQYF.